This T cell receptor beta chain was recorded in a study of T cell repertoires and HLA-DP antigens. Study information: In vitro CD4+ alloreactivity was against HeLa-presented HLA-DP.

Untouched CD4+ T cells were bead-isolated at approximately 98% purity. Study-wide findings and caveats: Clones undetected before culture averaged approximately 34% against one allele and 45% to 60% against the other.

This clone was seen only a few times. Its cognate antigen is unknown. Unmatched junction bases numbered 9, after V lost 5 bases and J lost 5 bases. This CDR3 contains 17 residues. The germline gives CDR1 WSHSY, CDR2 SAAADI. Generated by immunoSEQ multiplex PCR, the TCRdb table keeps only in-frame clones and is missing some. The sample holds over 60,000 clones; around three quarters are singletons and the top ten take approximately 1.4%. This TCR derives from a man between 60 and 70 years old in good health and CMV-seronegative. Input material: CD4+ T cells from PBMCs. The gene calls are TRBV10-2 and TRBJ2-2, with 12 bases fitting TRBD2. The CDR3 bases are TGCGCCAGCAGTTTACTAGCGGGGGGCGAAGGAACCGGGGAGCTGTTTTTT. As protein: CASSLLAGGEGTGELFF.